The clone carrying this TCR beta chain occurred once. Its antigen is not identified. The TCRbeta library was prepared with unique molecular identifiers. TCRdb redid the calling of the PCR reads with MiXCR, one entry per CDR3 protein. The table lists under 850,000 distinct CDR3 sequences, roughly 13% of them singletons. The data derive from a study of T-cell reconstitution after alpha-beta-depleted transplantation in children. Study results and caveats: By about two months after transplant, alpha-beta T cells reportedly arose from several hundred graft clones that had expanded. T-cell numbers and diversity one year post-transplant derived largely from freshly generated T cells.

This sequence was found in a girl aged 2 to 9 with congenital amegakaryocytic thrombocytopenia, due to receive a stem cell transplant. The material sequenced was PBMCs, taken before TCRalphabeta/CD19-depleted stem cell transplant.

The chain's CDR3 is CAIGQDYSYEQYF. The CDR3 DNA follows: TGTGCCATCGGGCAGGACTACTCCTACGAGCAGTACTTC. This chain connects TRBV10-3 to TRBJ2-7, with a weak D call TRBD2 (6 bases). The CDR3 is made up of 13 amino acids. Germline CDR1 ENHRY, CDR2 SYGVKD. Trimming stripped 8 bases from V and 0 bases from J, with 11 bases between.